A selection of T cell receptor beta chains follows, all from one sample in a study of blood T cells in healthy people across ages. TCRdb called the 5' RACE reads again in MiXCR, with one record for every CDR3 protein. The repertoire holds about 670,000 distinct CDR3 sequences, around 41% seen once, with 25% to 35% in the top ten. Input material: blood. The source is a man older than 75 in good health. Each CDR3 is given with its conserved first and last residue. The D gene is left open where the match is weak. Clone size is stated in some rows and not others, as once, few, many or a class when expanded.

TRBJ1-2	-	-	TRBV21-1	TGTGCCAGCAGCAAAGGAGGAGGGGGCCTCTATGGCTACACCTTC	CASSKGGGGLYGYTF
TRBJ2-5	TRBD2	many	TRBV27	TGTGCCAGCAGTTTTTCTAGCGGGAGGGGGGAGACCCAGTACTTC	CASSFSSGRGETQYF
TRBJ2-5	TRBD2	-	TRBV7-3	TGTGCCAGCAGCCCCACGGCGGGGGGCAGGGCCCACAATGAGCAGTACTTC	CASSPTAGGRAHNEQYF
TRBJ2-5	-	-	TRBV30	TGTGCCTGGAGTGTGGAAGGGGACCTCCAAGAGACCCAGTACTTC	CAWSVEGDLQETQYF
TRBJ1-1	TRBD1	few	TRBV2	TGTGCCAGCAGACCACAGGGGAATGAAGCTTTCTTT	CASRPQGNEAFF
TRBJ2-5	-	-	TRBV20-1	TGCAGTGCTAGGTTGGGTGGGGAGACCCAGTACTTC	CSARLGGETQYF
TRBJ2-5	-	few	TRBV21-1	TGTGCCAGCAGCACAACACAGGGTTGTGAGACCCAGTACTTC	CASSTTQGCETQYF
TRBJ2-7	TRBD2	-	TRBV7-2	TGTGCCAGCGGCGACGGGAGGGTACAGGAGCAGTACTTC	CASGDGRVQEQYF
TRBJ1-1	-	few	TRBV21-1	TGTGCCAGCAGCCCTCCGGGGAGGGGGTGGGTCACTGAAGCTTTCTTT	CASSPPGRGWVTEAFF
TRBJ2-2	-	-	TRBV20-1	TGCAGTGCTCGTAAACAGGGGACTTACACCGGGGAGCTGTTTTTT	CSARKQGTYTGELFF
TRBJ2-7	-	few	TRBV28	TGTGCCAGCAGTTTACAGCGATCATCCCTCTACGAGCAGTACTTC	CASSLQRSSLYEQYF
TRBJ1-4	TRBD1	-	TRBV10-3	TGTGCCATCAGTGAGTCGGACAGGCCTTCTGAAAAACTGTTTTTT	CAISESDRPSEKLFF
TRBJ1-5	-	-	TRBV6-2/TRBV6-3	TGTGCCAGCAGTAGCGGGACTCTCGGGGGCAATCAGCCCCAGCATTTT	CASSSGTLGGNQPQHF
TRBJ1-4	-	-	TRBV7-9	TGTGCCAGCACCGTGGGTCGGGGTAATGAAAAACTGTTTTTT	CASTVGRGNEKLFF
TRBJ2-1	TRBD1	many	TRBV29-1	TGCAGCGGGGACAGGTACAATGAGCAGTTCTTC	CSGDRYNEQFF
TRBJ2-5	TRBD2	-	TRBV12-3/TRBV12-4	TGTGCCAGCAGACCGAGCGGGAGTAAGGAGACCCTGTTCTTC	CASRPSGSKETLFF
TRBJ1-2	-	-	TRBV20-1	TGCAGTGCTATCTCCGGGACAAAAAGATCTTCATCATCTCGCGACGGCTACACCTTC	CSAISGTKRSSSSRDGYTF
TRBJ2-6	TRBD1	-	TRBV29-1	TGCAGCGCGGACACAGGGGGCGCTGGGGCCAACGTCCTGACTTTC	CSADTGGAGANVLTF
TRBJ2-4	-	few	TRBV24-1	TGTGCCACCAGTGAAGGGGAGTGGTACTTC	CATSEGEWYF
TRBJ2-7	-	many	TRBV21-1	TGTGCCAGCAGCAAAGCCCTACTAGGGACAGGGGACGCCTCCGAGCAGTACTTC	CASSKALLGTGDASEQYF
TRBJ1-1	-	few	TRBV7-2	TGTGCCAGCAGCCGACTGAGGTTCACTGAAGCTTTCTTT	CASSRLRFTEAFF
TRBJ2-3	TRBD2	-	TRBV19	TGTGCCAGTAGTATGATAGCGGGGAAAGATACGCAGTATTTT	CASSMIAGKDTQYF
TRBJ2-1	-	few	TRBV12-3/TRBV12-4	TGTGCCAGCAGTCTATCGACGACTAGCAATGAGCAGTTCTTC	CASSLSTTSNEQFF
TRBJ2-4	-	-	TRBV4-3	TGCGCCAGCAGCCAAGATTTGAACATTCAGTACTTC	CASSQDLNIQYF
TRBJ2-3	-	many	TRBV29-1	TGCAGCGTACAGCCGGGTTCGGGCACAGATACGCAGTATTTT	CSVQPGSGTDTQYF
TRBJ2-7	-	few	TRBV10-1	TGCGCCAGCAACAGCAGGGTTGGGTACGAGCAGTACTTC	CASNSRVGYEQYF
TRBJ2-7	-	few	TRBV27	TGTGCCAGCAGTCTTACCTGGACAACCGAGCAGTACTTC	CASSLTWTTEQYF
TRBJ2-5	-	few	TRBV9	TGTGCCAGCAGCGTAGCTCAGTTGAACGGGGAGCAGTACTTC	CASSVAQLNGEQYF
TRBJ2-1	TRBD2	-	TRBV4-3	TGCGCCAGCAGCCAAGCGGAGGCGGGGGGGCGGGTTAATGAGCAGTTCTTC	CASSQAEAGGRVNEQFF
TRBJ2-2	-	-	TRBV15	TGTGCCACCAGCAGGGACCTAAACACCGGGGAGCTGTTTTTT	CATSRDLNTGELFF
TRBJ2-3	-	many	TRBV7-2	TGTGCCAGCAGCCCTCTAGGACATCGGGTCACAGATACGCAGTATTTT	CASSPLGHRVTDTQYF
TRBJ2-2	TRBD1	-	TRBV7-2	TGTGCCAGTTCCCGGGACAGGGGGTTTAACGGGGAGCTGTTTTTT	CASSRDRGFNGELFF
TRBJ2-5	TRBD2	many	TRBV4-3	TGCGCCAGCAGCCGGATGACTAGCGGAAATTACAATGAGCAGTACTTC	CASSRMTSGNYNEQYF
TRBJ2-2	TRBD1	-	TRBV7-2	TGTGCCAGCAGTCCCATGGGACAGACGAACACCGGGGAGCTGTTTTTT	CASSPMGQTNTGELFF
TRBJ2-5	TRBD2	-	TRBV12-3/TRBV12-4	TGTGCCAGCAGTTTTACTAGCGGGGTCGGGGGGACCCAGTACTTC	CASSFTSGVGGTQYF
TRBJ2-7	TRBD2	few	TRBV5-1	TGCGCCAGCAGCACCTCTAGCGGGAGTAGTAATGAGCAGTACTTC	CASSTSSGSSNEQYF
TRBJ1-2	-	few	TRBV5-1	TGCGCCAGCAAACTACAGGGAGCATCTAGCTATGGCTACACCTTC	CASKLQGASSYGYTF
TRBJ1-2	TRBD1	-	TRBV3-1	TGTGCCAGCAGCCGCCGGACAGGGGGCAGCGGCTACACCTTC	CASSRRTGGSGYTF